This note documents a single T cell receptor (beta chain) sequence. Measured with immunoSEQ multiplex PCR; TCRdb has only the in-frame clones, and not every one. The profile shows more than 300,000 clones, around 86% of them singletons. These data are taken from a study of blood T cell repertoires in COVID-19. Trimming removed 2 bases from V and 3 bases from J, with 11 bases in between. CDR3 length equals 14 residues. Per the germline V gene, CDR1 is SGHRS and CDR2 is YFSETQ. Patients at the Seattle site were enrolled during active infection and followed longitudinally. Sequencing was carried out using peripheral blood. The chain combines TRBV5-1 with TRBJ2-5; the D gene is possibly TRBD2 (6 bases). The sequence was obtained from a woman between 45 and 65 years old with COVID-19, enrolled during active disease. The CDR3 DNA follows: TGCGCCAGCAGCTTAGTTGGCGGGAAAGAGACCCAGTACTTC. Its protein is CASSLVGGKETQYF. The entire variable domain, with the rest obtained from reference TRBV5-1 and TRBJ2-5, is as follows: KAGVTQTPRYLIKTRGQQVTLSCSPISGHRSVSWYQQTPGQGLQFLFEYFSETQRNKGNFPGRFSGRQFSNSRSEMNVSTLELGDSALYLCASSLVGGKETQYFGPGTRLLVL.